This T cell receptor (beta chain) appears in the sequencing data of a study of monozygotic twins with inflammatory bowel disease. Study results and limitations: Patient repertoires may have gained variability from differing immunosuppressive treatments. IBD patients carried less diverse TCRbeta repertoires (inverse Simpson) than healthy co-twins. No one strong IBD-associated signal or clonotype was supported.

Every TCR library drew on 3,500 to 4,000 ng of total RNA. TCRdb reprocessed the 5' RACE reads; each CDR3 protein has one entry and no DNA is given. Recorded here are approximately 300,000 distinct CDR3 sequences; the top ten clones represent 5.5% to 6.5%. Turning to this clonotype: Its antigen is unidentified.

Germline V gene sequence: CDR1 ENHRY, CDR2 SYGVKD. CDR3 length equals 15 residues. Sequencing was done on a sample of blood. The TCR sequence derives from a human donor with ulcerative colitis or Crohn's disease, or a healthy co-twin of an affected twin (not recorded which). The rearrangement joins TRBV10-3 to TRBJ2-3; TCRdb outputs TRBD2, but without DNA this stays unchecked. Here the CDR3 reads CAISGRTSGKDTQYF.